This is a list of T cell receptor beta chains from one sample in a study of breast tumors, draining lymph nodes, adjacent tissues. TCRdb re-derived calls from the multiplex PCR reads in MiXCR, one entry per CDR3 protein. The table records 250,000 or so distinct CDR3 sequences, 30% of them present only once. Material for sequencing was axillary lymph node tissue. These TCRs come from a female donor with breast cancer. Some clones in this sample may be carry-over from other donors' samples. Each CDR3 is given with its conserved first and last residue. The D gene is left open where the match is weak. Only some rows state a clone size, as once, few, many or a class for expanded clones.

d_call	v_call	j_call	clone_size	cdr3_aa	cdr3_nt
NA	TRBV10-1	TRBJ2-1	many	CASSETGWAYNEQFF	TGCGCCAGCAGTGAAACAGGTTGGGCATACAATGAGCAGTTCTTC
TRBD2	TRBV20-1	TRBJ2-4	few	CSAILAGASSQLGIQYF	TGCAGTGCTATACTAGCGGGTGCCTCTAGCCAACTTGGCATTCAGTACTTC
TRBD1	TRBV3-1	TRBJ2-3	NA	CASSETGRTDTQYF	TGTGCCAGCAGCGAGACAGGGCGTACAGATACGCAGTATTTT
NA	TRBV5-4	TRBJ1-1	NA	CASSLAQGPNTEAFF	TGTGCCAGCAGCTTGGCCCAGGGCCCGAACACTGAAGCTTTCTTT
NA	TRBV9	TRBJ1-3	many	CASSATGSGNTIYF	TGTGCCAGCAGCGCGACAGGCTCTGGAAACACCATATATTTT
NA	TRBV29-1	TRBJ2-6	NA	CSAEGGANVLTF	TGCAGCGCCGAGGGGGGGGCCAACGTCCTGACTTTC
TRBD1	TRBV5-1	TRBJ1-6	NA	CASRGQDSDSPLHF	TGCGCCAGCAGGGGACAGGACTCGGATTCACCCCTCCACTTT
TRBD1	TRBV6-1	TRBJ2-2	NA	CASLLGQVIGELFF	TGTGCCAGTTTACTGGGACAGGTTATCGGGGAGCTGTTTTTT
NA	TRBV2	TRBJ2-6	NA	CASRGGRGSSGAKVLTF	TGTGCCAGCAGGGGCGGTAGGGGGTCCTCTGGGGCCAAAGTCCTGACCTTC
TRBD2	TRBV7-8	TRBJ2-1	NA	CASSLVTLAGGNEQFF	TGTGCCAGCAGCTTGGTCACCCTAGCGGGAGGCAATGAGCAGTTCTTC
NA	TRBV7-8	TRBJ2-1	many	CASSSGRVYNEQFF	TGTGCCAGCAGCTCAGGCAGGGTCTACAATGAGCAGTTCTTC
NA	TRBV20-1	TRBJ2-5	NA	CSATIPHGQAFSETRYF	TGCAGTGCTACCATTCCGCATGGACAAGCGTTTTCAGAGACCCGGTACTTC
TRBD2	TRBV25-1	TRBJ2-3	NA	CASSEFAGTSVRGDTQYF	TGTGCCAGCAGTGAATTCGCCGGGACTAGCGTAAGAGGCGATACGCAGTATTTT
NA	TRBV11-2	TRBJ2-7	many	CASSLYGSSEQYF	TGTGCCAGCAGCTTATATGGGTCCTCCGAGCAGTACTTC
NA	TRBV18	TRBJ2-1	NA	CASSPQSVDEQFF	TGTGCCAGCTCACCACAAAGCGTCGATGAGCAGTTCTTC
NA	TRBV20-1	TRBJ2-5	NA	CRARRGRETQYF	TGCAGAGCTAGGAGGGGGCGGGAGACCCAGTACTTC
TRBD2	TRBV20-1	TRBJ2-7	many	CSARGGGTGTSGRAIGEQYF	TGCAGTGCTAGAGGGGGGGGTACCGGGACTAGCGGGAGGGCGATTGGTGAGCAGTACTTC
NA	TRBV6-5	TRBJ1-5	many	CASSRGGSQPQHF	TGTGCCAGCAGCAGGGGAGGGAGTCAGCCCCAGCATTTT
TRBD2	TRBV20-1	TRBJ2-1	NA	CSAPLAGGTTEQFF	TGCAGCGCTCCACTAGCGGGAGGGACCACTGAGCAGTTCTTC
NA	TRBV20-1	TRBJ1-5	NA	CSATVSYSNQPFIF	TGCAGTGCTACCGTCTCCTATAGCAATCAGCCCTTTATCTTT
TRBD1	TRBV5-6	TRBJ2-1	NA	CASSPKGDREVEQFF	TGTGCCAGCAGCCCTAAAGGGGACAGGGAGGTTGAGCAGTTCTTC
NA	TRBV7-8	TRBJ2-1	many	CASSGTTVDEQFF	TGTGCCAGCAGCGGGACAACCGTCGATGAGCAGTTCTTC
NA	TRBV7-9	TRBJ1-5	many	CASSFGDMNQPQHF	TGTGCCAGCAGCTTTGGGGACATGAATCAGCCCCAGCATTTT
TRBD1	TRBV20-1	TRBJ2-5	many	CSAPTGGTETQYF	TGCAGTGCTCCGACAGGGGGGACAGAGACCCAGTACTTC
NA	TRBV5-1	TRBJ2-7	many	CASRTPGRSYEQYF	TGCGCCAGCAGGACCCCGGGACGCAGCTACGAGCAGTACTTC
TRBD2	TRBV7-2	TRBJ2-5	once	CASSLRAGASDLLETQYF	TGTGCCAGCAGCTTAAGGGCGGGAGCCAGCGATCTACTGGAGACCCAGTACTTC
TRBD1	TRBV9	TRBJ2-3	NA	CASSVGDRGTEQYF	TGTGCCAGCAGCGTAGGGGACAGGGGGACAGAGCAGTATTTT
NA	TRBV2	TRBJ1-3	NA	CASSGGGNTIYF	TGTGCCAGCAGTGGGGGGGGAAACACCATATATTTT
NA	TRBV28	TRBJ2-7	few	CASITLATSYEQYF	TGTGCCAGCATTACGCTAGCGACGTCCTACGAGCAGTACTTC
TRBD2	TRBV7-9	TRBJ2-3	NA	CASSPVGAGVGTDTQYF	TGTGCCAGCAGCCCGGTGGGTGCGGGAGTTGGCACAGATACGCAGTATTTT
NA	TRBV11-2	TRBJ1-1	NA	CASSLTRRVGNTEAFF	TGTGCCAGCAGCTTAACTCGCCGGGTGGGGAACACTGAAGCTTTCTTT
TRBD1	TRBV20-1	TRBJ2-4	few	CSARDRVVILAKNIQYF	TGCAGTGCGAGGGACAGGGTCGTCATACTAGCCAAAAACATTCAGTACTTC
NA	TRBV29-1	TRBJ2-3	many	CSVEPWQKYTDTQYF	TGCAGCGTTGAACCGTGGCAGAAATACACAGATACGCAGTATTTT
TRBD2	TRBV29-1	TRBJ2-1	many	CSVDYVTSGRGVEQFF	TGCAGCGTCGACTATGTGACTAGCGGGAGGGGCGTTGAGCAGTTCTTC
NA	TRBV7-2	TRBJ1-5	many	CASSFNRENQPQHF	TGTGCCAGCAGCTTTAACAGGGAGAATCAGCCCCAGCATTTT
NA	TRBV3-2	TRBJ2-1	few	CASSPNIYNEQFF	TGTGCCAGCAGCCCTAACATCTACAATGAGCAGTTCTTC
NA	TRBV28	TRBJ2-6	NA	CASSFPHSGANVLTF	TGTGCCAGCAGTTTTCCCCACTCTGGGGCCAACGTCCTGACTTTC
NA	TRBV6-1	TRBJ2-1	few	CASSETLGQFF	TGTGCCAGCAGTGAAACTCTGGGGCAGTTCTTC
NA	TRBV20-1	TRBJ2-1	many	CSASPARPSNEQFF	TGCAGTGCTAGTCCAGCGCGACCCTCCAATGAGCAGTTCTTC
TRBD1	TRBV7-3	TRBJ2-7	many	CADGRGTGGYEQYF	TGTGCCGATGGGAGGGGGACAGGGGGCTACGAGCAGTACTTC
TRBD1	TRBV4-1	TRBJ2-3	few	CASSQDDRGQVTDTQYF	TGCGCCAGCAGCCAAGATGACAGGGGGCAAGTCACAGATACGCAGTATTTT
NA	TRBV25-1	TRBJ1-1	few	CASTTGTMNTEAFF	TGTGCCAGCACTACAGGAACAATGAACACTGAAGCTTTCTTT
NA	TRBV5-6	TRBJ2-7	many	CASSLGIGTTYEQYF	TGTGCCAGCAGCTTGGGTATAGGTACGACCTACGAGCAGTACTTC
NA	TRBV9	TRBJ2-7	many	CASGPSYEQYF	TGTGCCTCTGGACCTTCCTACGAGCAGTACTTC
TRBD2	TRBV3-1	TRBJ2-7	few	CASSDGLAGTYEQYF	TGTGCCAGCAGCGACGGACTAGCGGGAACCTACGAGCAGTACTTC
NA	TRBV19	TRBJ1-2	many	CASSQQAIYGYTF	TGTGCCAGTAGTCAACAGGCCATTTATGGCTACACCTTC
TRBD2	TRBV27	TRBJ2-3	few	CASSLILADTDTQYF	TGTGCCAGCAGTTTGATTCTAGCGGACACAGATACGCAGTATTTT
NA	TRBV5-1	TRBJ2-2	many	CASSLYSDGELFF	TGCGCCAGCAGCTTATACAGCGACGGGGAGCTGTTTTTT
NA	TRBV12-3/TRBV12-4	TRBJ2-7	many	CASTHAFYEQYF	TGTGCCAGCACCCACGCTTTTTACGAGCAGTACTTC
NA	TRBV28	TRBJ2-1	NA	CASSLGRILNDEQFF	TGTGCCAGCAGTTTAGGTCGGATCCTTAACGATGAGCAGTTCTTC
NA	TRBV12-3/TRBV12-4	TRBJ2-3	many	CASSFLQADADTQYF	TGTGCCAGCAGTTTCCTCCAGGCGGATGCAGATACGCAGTATTTT
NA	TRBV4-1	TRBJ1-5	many	CASSLDRTPKSNQPQHF	TGCGCCAGCAGTCTCGACAGGACCCCGAAGAGCAATCAGCCCCAGCATTTT
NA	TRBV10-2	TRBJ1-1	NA	CASSMGDTEAFF	TGCGCCAGCAGTATGGGGGACACTGAAGCTTTCTTT